The 14 T cell receptor beta chains listed next were all sequenced from one sample in a study of breast tumors, draining lymph nodes, adjacent tissues. The lymph nodes were axillary draining lymph nodes from breast cancer patients. TCRdb reprocessed the multiplex PCR reads via MiXCR and lists one record per CDR3 protein. The sample lists about 170,000 distinct CDR3 sequences, approximately 30% seen once, with 3.8% in the top ten. Material for sequencing was axillary lymph node tissue. Receptors originate from a female donor with breast cancer. Some clones in this sample may be carry-over from other donors' samples.

A word on this clonotype: Given a much more abundant clone one base away, this may be a read error. CDR3: CASAGGGTGELFF. In nucleotides, the CDR3 is TGCGCCAGCGCCGGAGGGGGGACCGGGGAGCTGTTTTTT. The chain carries TRBV4-1 and TRBJ2-2; D may correspond to TRBD1 or TRBD2 (6 bases each). The CDR3 contains 13 residues. Germline CDR1 reads MGHRA; CDR2 reads YSYEKL. V was clipped by 8 bases and J by 5 bases, with 12 bases between them.

This clonotype was detected ten times or more. V and J are TRBV20-1 and TRBJ2-5; D may be TRBD2 (7 bases). Germline CDR1 reads DFQATT; CDR2 reads SNEGSKA (reference sequence). CDR3 length: 16 amino acids. The V gene lost 4 bases and the J gene lost 5 bases, with 23 bases spanning the gap. This CDR3 is CSATGGRGTLWETQYF. DNA of the CDR3: TGCAGTGCTACCGGTGGGAGGGGGACGCTGTGGGAGACCCAGTACTTC.

The chain uses TRBV27 and TRBJ2-1; D perhaps matches TRBD2 (6 bases). From germline, CDR1 is MNHEY and CDR2 SMNVEV (reference sequence). CDR3 size: 15 residues. The V end lost 5 bases, the J end lost 4 bases, and 15 bases lay between the germline ends. The CDR3 DNA reads TGTGCCAGCAGTCCACGCGCTAGCGTATACAATGAGCAGTTCTTC. Translation: CASSPRASVYNEQFF.

In this sample, this clonotype turned up many times. J is TRBJ1-2 and V is TRBV28, with D uncertain. The ends were cut back, 2 bases at V and 8 bases at J, with 9 bases in the middle. Germline V gives CDR1 MDHEN, CDR2 SYDVKM. This CDR3 has 12 residues. CDR3 protein: CASSLPVGGYTF. The DNA of the CDR3 is TGTGCCAGCAGTTTACCAGTAGGCGGCTACACCTTC.

The CDR3 loop reads CASSFDGTGGLPGGELFF. The DNA of the CDR3 is TGCGCCAGCAGCTTTGATGGAACAGGGGGCCTCCCTGGAGGGGAGCTGTTTTTT. The chain carries TRBV5-1 and TRBJ2-2; 9 bases align to TRBD1. Germline assignment: CDR1 SGHRS and CDR2 YFSETQ. This CDR3 has 18 amino acids. Unmatched junction bases numbered 16, after V lost 2 bases and J lost 8 bases.

This clonotype was recorded at least ten times. This sequence joins TRBV2 and TRBJ2-7; tentatively, D is TRBD1 or TRBD2 (5 bases each). The CDR3 extends over 12 amino acids. Germline V gene lookup returns CDR1 SNHLY and CDR2 FYNNEI. Trimming stripped 8 bases from V and 7 bases from J, with 15 bases between. The chain's CDR3 is CASAGTALEQYF. In DNA, the CDR3 is TGTGCCAGCGCTGGGACCGCTTTGGAGCAGTACTTC.

About this clonotype itself: A much larger clone sits a single nucleotide away, making a read error possible. The CDR3 does not end in the conserved phenylalanine or tryptophan, so this is likely a read error. The chain carries TRBV20-1 and TRBJ2-7, with D perhaps TRBD2 (6 bases). Germline CDR1 is DFQATT and CDR2 is SNEGSKA (reference sequence). This CDR3 region has 10 residues. V dropped 8 bases and J dropped 8 bases, with 13 bases sitting between them. As DNA, the CDR3 is TGCAGTCCGCGGGGTGCTCAGCAGTACTCC. Its protein product is CSPRGAQQYS.

This clonotype has more than one count but fewer than ten. The chain recombines TRBV29-1 with TRBJ2-6; D ambiguous. Deletions cut 4 bases from V and 0 bases from J, with 4 bases between. Germline lookup yields CDR1 SQVTM and CDR2 ANQGSEA. This CDR3 region has 13 residues. The CDR3 spells CSVVVSGANVLTF. Written as DNA, the CDR3 is TGCAGCGTTGTCGTCTCTGGGGCCAACGTCCTGACTTTC.

This clonotype was recorded at least ten times. For the CDR3, the DNA is TGTGCCAGCAGTTTAAACGAGGTCGGGGAGCTGTTTTTT. Its translation: CASSLNEVGELFF. The chain uses TRBV12-3 or TRBV12-4 and TRBJ2-2; D unclear. V lost 2 bases, J lost 7 bases, and 8 bases lay in between. CDR3 length: 13 residues.

This clonotype was found many times. V gene TRBV19 combines with J gene TRBJ1-2; tentative D call: TRBD1 (6 bases). The CDR3 has 13 amino acids. Per the germline V gene, CDR1 is LNHDA and CDR2 is SQIVND (reference sequence). V shed 5 bases and J shed 5 bases, with 12 bases lying between them. For the CDR3, the DNA is TGTGCCAGTAGTCCGGACAGCCTTTATGGCTACACCTTC. This sequence encodes CASSPDSLYGYTF.

The sample holds many counts of this clonotype. The chain has TRBV5-1 and TRBJ2-7; D perhaps matches TRBD1 (6 bases). CDR3 length: 15 amino acids. Trimming left V 1 base short and J 2 bases short, with 13 bases between. Per the germline V gene, CDR1 is SGHRS and CDR2 is YFSETQ. The CDR3 spells CASSLSPGVTYEQYF. In nucleotides, the CDR3 is TGCGCCAGCAGCTTGTCCCCAGGGGTCACCTACGAGCAGTACTTC.

This clonotype was observed at least ten times. The chain links TRBV18 to TRBJ1-2; the D gene is possibly TRBD1 (5 bases). CDR1 and CDR2 (germline): KGHSH, LQKENI. The ends were cut back, 4 bases at V and 6 bases at J, with 15 bases in the middle. The CDR3 runs to 14 residues. CDR3 amino acids: CASSLGRRGDGYTF. The CDR3 DNA sequence: TGTGCCAGCTCACTCGGAAGAAGAGGGGATGGCTACACCTTC. Drawing the rest from reference TRBV18 and TRBJ1-2, the complete variable domain is NAGVMQNPRHLVRRRGQEARLRCSPMKGHSHVYWYRQLPEEGLKFMVYLQKENIIDESGMPKERFSAEFPKEGPSILRIQQVVRGDSAAYFCASSLGRRGDGYTFGSGTRLTVV.

This clonotype occurred a few times. A much larger clone lies one base from this, so it may be a read error. The gene calls are TRBV19 and TRBJ2-1, with TRBD2 matching over 14 bases. In germline, CDR1 is LNHDA, CDR2 SQIVND (reference sequence). The CDR3 loop spans 18 amino acids. This chain's CDR3 is CASSMGLAGVFNYNERFF. CDR3 in DNA: TGTGCCAGTAGTATGGGACTAGCGGGAGTGTTTAACTACAATGAGCGGTTCTTC.

In this sample, this clonotype turned up many times. The V gene is TRBV30, the J gene TRBJ2-3; a weak D match, TRBD1 (5 bases). The CDR3 is made up of 11 amino acids. The ends were cut back, 4 bases at V and 9 bases at J, with 11 bases in the middle. Germline V gene lookup returns CDR1 GTSNPN and CDR2 SVGIG (reference sequence). Written as DNA, the CDR3 is TGTGCCTGGACGTCAGGGTTGACGCAGTATTTT. This gives the protein CAWTSGLTQYF.